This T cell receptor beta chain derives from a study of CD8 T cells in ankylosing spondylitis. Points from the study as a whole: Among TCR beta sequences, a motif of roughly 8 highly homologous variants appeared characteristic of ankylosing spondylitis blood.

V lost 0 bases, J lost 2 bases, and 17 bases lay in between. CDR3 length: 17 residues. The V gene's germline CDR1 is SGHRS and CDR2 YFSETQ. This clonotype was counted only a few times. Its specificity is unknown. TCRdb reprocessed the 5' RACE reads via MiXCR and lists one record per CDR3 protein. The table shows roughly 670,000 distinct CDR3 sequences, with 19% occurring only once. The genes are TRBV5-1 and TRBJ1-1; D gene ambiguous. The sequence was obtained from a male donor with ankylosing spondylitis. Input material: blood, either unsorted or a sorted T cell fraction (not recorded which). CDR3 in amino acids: CASSLAGKTGFNTEAFF. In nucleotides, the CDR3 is TGCGCCAGCAGCTTGGCCGGTAAAACCGGGTTTAACACTGAAGCTTTCTTT.